One and the same sample provided the 22 T cell receptor beta chains below, sequenced in a study of blood T cell repertoires in COVID-19. Data came from immunoSEQ multiplex PCR; TCRdb stores just in-frame clones and leaves some out. The sample lists almost 30,000 clones, 70% to 90% occurring once. The specimen sequenced was peripheral blood. Receptor source: a human donor in a cohort sampled during active COVID-19.

This chain links TRBV7-6 with TRBJ2-5; 14 nucleotides line up with TRBD2. The CDR3 totals 15 residues. The V gene's germline CDR1 is SGHVS and CDR2 FNYEAQ. Losses at the gene ends were 7 bases for V and 5 bases for J; bases not matched to a gene: 6. The CDR3 loop is CASTTSGGAWETQYF. CDR3 nucleotides: TGTGCCAGCACGACTAGCGGGGGGGCGTGGGAGACCCAGTACTTC.

V usage is TRBV6-2 or TRBV6-3 and J usage is TRBJ2-5; tentative D call: TRBD2 (6 bases). The germline V and J ends were trimmed by 2 bases and 5 bases, with 12 bases remaining between them. The CDR3 runs 14 residues. Germline loops: CDR1 MNHEY, CDR2 SVGEGT. CDR3 in amino acids: CASSYVKGRETQYF. CDR3 nucleotide sequence: TGTGCCAGCAGTTACGTGAAGGGGAGGGAGACCCAGTACTTC.

This clone was counted a single time. The V call is TRBV7-6, the J call TRBJ1-4, with TRBD1 matching 11 bases. J gave up 8 bases and V 3 bases, and 11 bases lay outside the gene matches. Per the germline V gene, CDR1 is SGHVS and CDR2 is FNYEAQ. The CDR3 extends over 17 amino acids. This CDR3 is CASSFNYRDRGGEKLFF. The CDR3 DNA is TGTGCCAGCAGCTTTAACTATCGGGACAGGGGGGGGGAAAAACTGTTTTTT.

The V gene is TRBV11-1, the J gene TRBJ2-1; perhaps TRBD1 as D (5 bases). Trimming left V 4 bases short and J 1 base short, with 11 bases between. The CDR3 is 15 amino acids. Germline V gives CDR1 SGHAT, CDR2 FQDESV (reference sequence). CDR3 nucleotides: TGTGCCAGCAGCTCAGGGTATGGTTCCTACAATGAGCAGTTCTTC. Its protein is CASSSGYGSYNEQFF.

The rearrangement uses TRBV3-1 (or the pseudogene TRBV3-2) and TRBJ1-1; D might be TRBD1 (6 bases). Germline V gives CDR1 LGHDT, CDR2 YNNKEL (reference sequence). Deletions cut 2 bases from V and 4 bases from J, with 8 bases between. The CDR3 sequence is 13 residues long. CDR3 in DNA: TGTGCCAGCAGCCAACTAGGGGGCACTGAAGCTTTCTTT. It yields the protein CASSQLGGTEAFF.

The rearrangement joins TRBV9 to TRBJ2-1; D perhaps matches TRBD1 (6 bases). The CDR3 is 15 residues long. From germline, CDR1 is SGDLS and CDR2 YYNGEE. V lost 3 bases and J 2 bases, leaving 12 bases between the germline ends. In nucleotides, the CDR3 is TGTGCCAGCAGCGCCCCCGACAGGCCCTACAATGAGCAGTTCTTC. Its translation is CASSAPDRPYNEQFF.

In this sample, this clone turned up once. The chain couples TRBV7-2 to TRBJ2-5, with D perhaps matching TRBD2 (5 bases). The CDR3 is made up of 15 amino acids. Germline loops: CDR1 SGHTA, CDR2 FQGNSA. The germline V and J ends were trimmed by 4 bases and 2 bases, with 14 bases remaining between them. The CDR3 reads CASSSDWPGQETQYF. The CDR3 nucleotides read TGTGCCAGCAGCTCCGACTGGCCGGGGCAAGAGACCCAGTACTTC.

The chain is built from TRBV10-3 and TRBJ2-3; TRBD1 might be the D (6 bases). Germline V lookup: CDR1 ENHRY, CDR2 SYGVKD. V lost 6 bases and J lost 2, with 12 bases in between. The CDR3 sequence is 14 residues long. The CDR3 DNA follows: TGTGCCATCAGACGGGACACCACCACAGATACGCAGTATTTT. It specifies CAIRRDTTTDTQYF.

This clone appeared a single time. The V call is TRBV6-5, the J call TRBJ2-5, with 7 positions matching TRBD2. V shed 8 bases and J 3 bases; nucleotides not matched to a gene: 9. Germline loops: CDR1 MNHEY, CDR2 SVGAGI. The CDR3 runs 14 residues. CDR3 nucleotides: TGTGCCAGCTCCCCGGGACTACGCGAAGAGACCCAGTACTTC. This encodes CASSPGLREETQYF.

This chain uses TRBV7-2 with TRBJ2-3; D is unresolved. CDR3 length: 14 amino acids. Trimming took 0 bases from V and 2 from J, leaving 6 bases between them. Germline V gene data show CDR1 as SGHTA and CDR2 as FQGNSA. CDR3 in amino acids: CASSLAWPTDTQYF. The CDR3 nucleotides are TGTGCCAGCAGCTTAGCTTGGCCCACAGATACGCAGTATTTT.

V and J are TRBV27 and TRBJ2-5, with TRBD2 matching 11 bases. Germline V lookup: CDR1 MNHEY, CDR2 SMNVEV (reference sequence). The CDR3 loop spans 16 amino acids. Trimming removed 5 bases from V and 1 base from J; junction bases left unmatched: 6. The CDR3 DNA follows: TGTGCCAGCAGTCCGGGGACTAGCGGTATCCAAGAGACCCAGTACTTC. Translating it yields CASSPGTSGIQETQYF.

This clone was picked up a small number of times. This chain joins TRBV19 and TRBJ1-5, with TRBD1 as a possible D gene (5 bases). The CDR3 has 15 residues. Germline CDR1 is LNHDA and CDR2 is SQIVND (reference sequence). V was clipped by 4 bases and J by 6 bases, with 16 bases between them. The CDR3: CASSTSGGKGQPQHF. In nucleotides, the CDR3 is TGTGCCAGTAGTACGTCGGGGGGAAAGGGTCAGCCCCAGCATTTT.

This sequence joins TRBV5-1 and TRBJ2-1; TRBD2 matches at 8 bases. CDR1 and CDR2 from the germline V gene are SGHRS and YFSETQ. This CDR3 region has 20 residues. With 1 base clipped from V and 0 bases from J, the junction kept 15 bases outside the gene matches. In nucleotides, the CDR3 is TGCGCCAGCAGCTTGCCCCGGGAGGGTACCACCTACCGCTCCTACAATGAGCAGTTCTTC. Translated, it gives CASSLPREGTTYRSYNEQFF.

The chain recombines TRBV6-5 with TRBJ1-1; no clear D. The CDR3 is 14 residues long. Between the trimmed V and J ends, which lost 2 bases and 0 bases, there was a span of 7 bases. CDR1 MNHEY and CDR2 SVGAGI come from the germline V gene. The CDR3 DNA reads as TGTGCCAGCAGTTACGGCTCCATGAACACTGAAGCTTTCTTT. It translates to CASSYGSMNTEAFF.

The rearrangement joins TRBV6-5 to TRBJ1-6, with D maybe TRBD1 (6 bases). The CDR3 is 15 residues long. Trimming removed 6 bases at V and 3 bases at J, with 12 bases between. Germline V gives CDR1 MNHEY, CDR2 SVGAGI. DNA for the CDR3: TGTGCCAGCAGGGCAGCAGGGGTCTATAATTCACCCCTCCACTTT. As protein: CASRAAGVYNSPLHF.

V is TRBV7-2 and J is TRBJ1-6; the D gene is possibly TRBD1 (6 bases). Germline CDR1 is SGHTA and CDR2 is FQGNSA. The V end lost 5 bases, the J end lost 8 bases, and 10 bases lay between the germline ends. The CDR3 is made up of 13 amino acids. CDR3 sequence reads: CASSPNRDSPLHF. For the CDR3, the DNA is TGTGCCAGCAGCCCCAACAGGGATTCACCCCTCCACTTT.

V is TRBV7-8 and J is TRBJ1-2, with TRBD1 identical over 8 bases. This CDR3 comprises 12 residues. Germline CDR1 is SGHVS and CDR2 is FQNEAQ. With V trimmed by 7 bases and J by 9 bases, 7 bases remained unmatched. The CDR3 DNA reads TGTGCCAGCAACCAAGCAGGGGGCCGCTACACCTTC. Its protein product is CASNQAGGRYTF. The full variable domain, with the rest looked up from reference TRBV7-8 and TRBJ1-2, is GAGVSQSPRYKVAKRGQDVALRCDPISGHVSLFWYQQALGQGPEFLTYFQNEAQLDKSGLPSDRFFAERPEGSVSTLKIQRTQQEDSAVYLCASNQAGGRYTFGSGTRLTVV.

The chain uses TRBV11-3 and TRBJ1-1, with D possibly TRBD1 on 5 matching bases. The V end lost 1 base, the J end lost 5 bases, and 14 bases lay between the germline ends. The CDR3 contains 15 residues. The germline CDR1 and CDR2 sequences are SGHNT and YENEEA. The CDR3 is CASSLGGRAHTEAFF. The CDR3 nucleotides are TGTGCCAGCAGCTTAGGGGGCAGGGCTCATACTGAAGCTTTCTTT.

This chain uses TRBV19 with TRBJ2-1; 8 nucleotides align to TRBD2. J lost 7 bases, V lost 5 bases, and 13 bases had no gene match. Looked up from germline, CDR1 is LNHDA and CDR2 is SQIVND (reference sequence). This CDR3 is 16 amino acids long. CDR3 residues: CASSPGGGGGKNEQFF. The CDR3 DNA reads TGTGCCAGTAGTCCCGGGGGGGGAGGCGGAAAGAATGAGCAGTTCTTC.

The chain joins TRBV9 to TRBJ2-5; no clear D. V dropped 0 bases and J dropped 4 bases, with 16 bases sitting between them. Per the germline V gene, CDR1 is SGDLS and CDR2 is YYNGEE. The CDR3 has 16 residues. CDR3 in amino acids: CASSVGSRGEGETQYF. CDR3 coding DNA: TGTGCCAGCAGCGTAGGCTCTCGAGGCGAAGGAGAGACCCAGTACTTC.

J is TRBJ1-1 and V is TRBV7-2; maybe TRBD1 (5 bases). Germline V gene data show CDR1 as SGHTA and CDR2 as FQGNSA. V lost 5 bases to trimming and J lost 7 bases, with 17 bases between them. This CDR3 is built from 14 residues. The CDR3 is CASSQGQVPSEAFF. The CDR3 coding sequence is TGTGCCAGCAGCCAAGGACAAGTGCCTAGTGAAGCTTTCTTT.

The V gene is TRBV7-3, the J gene TRBJ1-1; 10 nucleotides agree with TRBD1. Germline CDR1 reads SGHTA; CDR2 reads FQGTGA. Losses at the gene ends were 5 bases for V and 11 bases for J; bases not matched to a gene: 14. The CDR3 loop spans 15 amino acids. The CDR3 protein is CASSPTGTGASGAFF. CDR3 coding DNA: TGTGCCAGCAGCCCAACCGGGACAGGGGCCTCCGGGGCTTTCTTT.